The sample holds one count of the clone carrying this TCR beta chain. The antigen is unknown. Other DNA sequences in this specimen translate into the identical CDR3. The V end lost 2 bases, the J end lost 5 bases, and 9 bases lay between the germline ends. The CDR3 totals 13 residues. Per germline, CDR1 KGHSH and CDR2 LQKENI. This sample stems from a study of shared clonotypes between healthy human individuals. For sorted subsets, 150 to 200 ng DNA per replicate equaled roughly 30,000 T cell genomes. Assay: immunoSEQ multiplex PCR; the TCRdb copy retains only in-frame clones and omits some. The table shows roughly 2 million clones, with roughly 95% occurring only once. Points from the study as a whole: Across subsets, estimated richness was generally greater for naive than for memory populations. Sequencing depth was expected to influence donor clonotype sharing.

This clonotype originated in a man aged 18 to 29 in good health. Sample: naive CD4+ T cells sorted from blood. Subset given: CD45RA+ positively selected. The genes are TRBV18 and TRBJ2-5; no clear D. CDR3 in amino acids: CASSPGLVETQYF. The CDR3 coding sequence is TGTGCCAGCTCACCAGGGCTCGTCGAGACCCAGTACTTC. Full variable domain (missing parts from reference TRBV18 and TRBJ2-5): NAGVMQNPRHLVRRRGQEARLRCSPMKGHSHVYWYRQLPEEGLKFMVYLQKENIIDESGMPKERFSAEFPKEGPSILRIQQVVRGDSAAYFCASSPGLVETQYFGPGTRLLVL.